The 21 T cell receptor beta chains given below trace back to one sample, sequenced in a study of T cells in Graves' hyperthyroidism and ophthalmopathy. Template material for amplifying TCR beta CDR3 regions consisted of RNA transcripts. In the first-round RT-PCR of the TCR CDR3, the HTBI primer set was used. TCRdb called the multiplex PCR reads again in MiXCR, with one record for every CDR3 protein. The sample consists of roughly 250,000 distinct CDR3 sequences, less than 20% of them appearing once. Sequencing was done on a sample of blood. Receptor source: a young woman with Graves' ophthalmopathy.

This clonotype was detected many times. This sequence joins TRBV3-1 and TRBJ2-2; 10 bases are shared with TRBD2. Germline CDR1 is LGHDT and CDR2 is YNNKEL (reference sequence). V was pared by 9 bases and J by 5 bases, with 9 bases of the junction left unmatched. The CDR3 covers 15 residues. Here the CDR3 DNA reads TGTGCCAGACCACTAGCGGGGAGGAAAACCGGGGAGCTGTTTTTT. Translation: CARPLAGRKTGELFF.

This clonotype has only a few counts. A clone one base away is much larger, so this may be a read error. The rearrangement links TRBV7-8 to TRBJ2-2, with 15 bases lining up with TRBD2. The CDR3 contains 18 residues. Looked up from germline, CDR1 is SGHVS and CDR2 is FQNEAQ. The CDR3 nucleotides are TGTGCCAGCAGCCCCAGGACTAGCGGGGGGGCTGACACCGGGGGGCTGTTTTTT. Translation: CASSPRTSGGADTGGLFF.

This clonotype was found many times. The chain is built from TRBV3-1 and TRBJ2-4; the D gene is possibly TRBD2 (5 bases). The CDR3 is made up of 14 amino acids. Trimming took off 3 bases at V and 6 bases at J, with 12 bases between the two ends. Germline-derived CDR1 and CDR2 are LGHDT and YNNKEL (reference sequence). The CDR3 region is CASSHRKSGNIQYF. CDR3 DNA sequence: TGTGCCAGCAGCCACCGGAAAAGCGGAAACATTCAGTACTTC.

The CDR3 region has the DNA TGTGCCAGCAGAAAAACAAATTACGAGTCCTACGAGCAGTACTTC. Its translation is CASRKTNYESYEQYF. The genes are TRBV28 and TRBJ2-7; no firm D call. This CDR3 is 15 amino acids long. Germline assignment: CDR1 MDHEN and CDR2 SYDVKM. Trimming shortened V by 6 bases and J by 1 base, and 16 bases separated the two germline ends.

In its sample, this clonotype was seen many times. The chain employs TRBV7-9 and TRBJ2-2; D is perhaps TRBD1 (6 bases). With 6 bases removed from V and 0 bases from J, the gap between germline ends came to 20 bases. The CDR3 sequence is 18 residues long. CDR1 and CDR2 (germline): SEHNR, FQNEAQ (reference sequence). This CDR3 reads CASRPGTPKPSNTGELFF. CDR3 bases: TGTGCCAGCAGGCCAGGGACACCTAAGCCTTCGAACACCGGGGAGCTGTTTTTT.

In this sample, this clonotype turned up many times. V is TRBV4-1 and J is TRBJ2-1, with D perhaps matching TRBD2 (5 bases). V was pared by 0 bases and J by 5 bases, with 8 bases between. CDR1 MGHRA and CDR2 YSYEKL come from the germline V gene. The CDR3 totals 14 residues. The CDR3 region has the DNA TGCGCCAGCAGCCAAGAGCCGGGGAACAATGAGCAGTTCTTC. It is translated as CASSQEPGNNEQFF.

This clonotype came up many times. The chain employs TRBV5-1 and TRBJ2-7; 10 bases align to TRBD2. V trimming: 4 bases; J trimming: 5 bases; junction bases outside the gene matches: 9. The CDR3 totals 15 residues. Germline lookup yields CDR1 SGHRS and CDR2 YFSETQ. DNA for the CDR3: TGCGCCAGCAGCCTAAAAGGACTAGCGGTGGACGAGCAGTACTTC. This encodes CASSLKGLAVDEQYF.

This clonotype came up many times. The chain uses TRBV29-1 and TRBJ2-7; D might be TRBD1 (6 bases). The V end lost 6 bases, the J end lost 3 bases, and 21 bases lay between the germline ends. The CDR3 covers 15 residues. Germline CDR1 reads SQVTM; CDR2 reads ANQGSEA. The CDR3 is CSVASANRARYEQYF. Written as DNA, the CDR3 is TGCAGCGTCGCATCTGCAAACAGGGCCCGCTACGAGCAGTACTTC.

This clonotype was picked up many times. CDR3 nucleotides: TGCAGTGCTATCCGGACAGGTTGGAACCCCCGGTCCGAGCAGTACTTC. As protein: CSAIRTGWNPRSEQYF. The V call is TRBV20-1, the J call TRBJ2-7; 7 nucleotides match TRBD1. The CDR3 has 16 amino acids. V lost 4 bases to trimming and J lost 6 bases; unmatched junction nucleotides: 18. The germline gives CDR1 DFQATT, CDR2 SNEGSKA (reference sequence).

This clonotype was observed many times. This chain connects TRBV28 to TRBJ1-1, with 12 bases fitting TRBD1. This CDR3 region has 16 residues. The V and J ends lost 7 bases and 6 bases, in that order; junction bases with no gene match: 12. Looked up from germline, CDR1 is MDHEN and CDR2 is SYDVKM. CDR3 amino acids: CASNRGTGGVIAEAFF. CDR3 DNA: TGTGCCAGCAATCGAGGGACAGGGGGCGTCATTGCTGAAGCTTTCTTT.

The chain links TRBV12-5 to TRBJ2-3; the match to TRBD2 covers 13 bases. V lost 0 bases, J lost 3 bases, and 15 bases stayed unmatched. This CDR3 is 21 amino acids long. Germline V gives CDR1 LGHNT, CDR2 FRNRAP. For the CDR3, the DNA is TGTGCTAGTGGTTTGGTACGGAGGACTAGCGGGAGTGGTAGAAGAACAGATACGCAGTATTTT. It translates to CASGLVRRTSGSGRRTDTQYF.

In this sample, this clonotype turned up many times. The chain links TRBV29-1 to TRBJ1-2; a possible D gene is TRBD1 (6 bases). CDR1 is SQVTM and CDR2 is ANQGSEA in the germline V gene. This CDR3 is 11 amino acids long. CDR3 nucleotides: TGCGGGACAACTGCTAACTATGGCTACACCTTC. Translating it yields CGTTANYGYTF. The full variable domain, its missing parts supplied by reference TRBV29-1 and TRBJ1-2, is SAVISQKPSRDICQRGTSLTIQCQVDSQVTMMFWYRQQPGQSLTLIATANQGSEATYESGFVIDKFPISRPNLTFSTLTVSNMSPEDSSIYLCGTTANYGYTFGSGTRLTVV.

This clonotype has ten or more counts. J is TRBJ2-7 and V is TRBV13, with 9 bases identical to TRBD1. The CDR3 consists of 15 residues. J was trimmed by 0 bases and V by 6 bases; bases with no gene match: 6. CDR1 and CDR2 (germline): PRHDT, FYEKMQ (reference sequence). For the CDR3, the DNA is TGTGCCAGCAGTCCACCGGGACAGGGCTCCTACGAGCAGTACTTC. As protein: CASSPPGQGSYEQYF.

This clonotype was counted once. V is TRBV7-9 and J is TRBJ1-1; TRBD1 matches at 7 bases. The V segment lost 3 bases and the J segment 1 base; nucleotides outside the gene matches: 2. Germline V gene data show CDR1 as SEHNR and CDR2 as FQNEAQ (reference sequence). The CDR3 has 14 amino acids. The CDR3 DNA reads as TGTGCCAGCAGCTTTTCAGGGGGGAACACTGAAGCTTTCTTT. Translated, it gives CASSFSGGNTEAFF.

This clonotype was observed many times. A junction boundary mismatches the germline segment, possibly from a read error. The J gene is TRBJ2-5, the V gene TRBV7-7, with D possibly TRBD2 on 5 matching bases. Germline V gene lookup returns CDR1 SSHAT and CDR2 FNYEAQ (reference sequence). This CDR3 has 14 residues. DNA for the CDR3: TGTGCTAGCAGCTTAGCGCCGGTGGGGGAGACCCAGTACTTC. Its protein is CASSLAPVGETQYF. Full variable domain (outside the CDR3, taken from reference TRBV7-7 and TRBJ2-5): GAGVSQSPRYKVTKRGQDVTLRCDPISSHATLYWYQQALGQGPEFLTYFNYEAQPDKSGLPSDRFSAERPEGSISTLTIQRTEQRDSAMYRCASSLAPVGETQYFGPGTRLLVL.

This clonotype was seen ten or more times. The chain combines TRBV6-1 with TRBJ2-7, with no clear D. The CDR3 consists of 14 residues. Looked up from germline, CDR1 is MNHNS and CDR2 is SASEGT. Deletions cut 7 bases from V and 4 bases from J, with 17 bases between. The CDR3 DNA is TGTGCCAGCAACCTTTTTGAAAGACCTTACGAGCAGTACTTC. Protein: CASNLFERPYEQYF.

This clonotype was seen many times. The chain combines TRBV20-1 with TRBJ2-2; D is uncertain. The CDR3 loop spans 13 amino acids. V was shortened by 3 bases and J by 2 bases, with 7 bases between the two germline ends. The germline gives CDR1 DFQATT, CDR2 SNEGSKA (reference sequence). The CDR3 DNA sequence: TGCAGTGCTAGTAGTAGTAACACCGGGGAGCTGTTTTTT. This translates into CSASSSNTGELFF.

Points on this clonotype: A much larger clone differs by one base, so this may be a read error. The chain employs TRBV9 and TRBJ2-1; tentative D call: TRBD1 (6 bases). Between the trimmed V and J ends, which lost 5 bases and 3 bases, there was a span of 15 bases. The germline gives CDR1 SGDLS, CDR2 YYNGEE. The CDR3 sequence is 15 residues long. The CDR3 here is CASSESSRGYNEQFF. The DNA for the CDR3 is TGTGCCAGCAGTGAATCTAGCAGGGGCTACAATGAGCAGTTCTTC.

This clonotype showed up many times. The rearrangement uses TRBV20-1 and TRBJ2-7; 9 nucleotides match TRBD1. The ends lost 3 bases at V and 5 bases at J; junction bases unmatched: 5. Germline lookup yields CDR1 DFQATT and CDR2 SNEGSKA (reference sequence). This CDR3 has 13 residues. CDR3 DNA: TGCAGTGCTAGGGGGACAGGGAGCGACGAGCAGTACTTC. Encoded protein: CSARGTGSDEQYF.

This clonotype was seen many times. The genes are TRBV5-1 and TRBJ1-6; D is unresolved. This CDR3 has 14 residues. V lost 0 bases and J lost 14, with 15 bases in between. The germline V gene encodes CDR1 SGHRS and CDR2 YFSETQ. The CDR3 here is CASSLVPSSGTLHF. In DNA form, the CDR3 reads TGCGCCAGCAGCTTGGTGCCGTCCAGTGGGACCCTCCACTTT.

CDR3 protein: CASSQESGRSYNEQFF. DNA for the CDR3: TGTGCCAGCAGCCAAGAAAGCGGACGCTCCTACAATGAGCAGTTCTTC. The rearrangement joins TRBV3-1 to TRBJ2-1; D may be TRBD2 (5 bases). V was shortened by 0 bases and J by 0 bases, with 9 bases between the two germline ends. The CDR3 has 16 residues. Germline-derived CDR1 and CDR2 are LGHDT and YNNKEL (reference sequence).